This is a list of T cell receptor beta chains from one sample in a study of CD8+ T cells in alopecia areata. Only in-frame clones appear in the TCRdb table, and some are missing; sequencing was by immunoSEQ multiplex PCR. The table shows over 100,000 clones, with approximately 53% occurring only once. Specimen: CD4+ T cells sorted from blood, collected at week 4, from a patient treated with tofacitinib. Receptors originate from a human donor with alopecia areata. Both conserved end residues are part of each CDR3. Each record gives: CDR3 DNA, CDR3 protein, clone size, J gene, D gene, V gene. A D gene is named only where the DNA matches it firmly. Clone size is not always given. Where it is, it says once, few, many or a class for expanded clones.

CDR3 DNA: TGCGCCAGCAGTCATGTGTATGAGCAGTTCTTC
CDR3 protein: CASSHVYEQFF
clone size: NA
J gene: TRBJ2-1
D gene: NA
V gene: TRBV23-1

CDR3 DNA: TGTGCCAGCAGTTCTCGGGTCACCACCGGGGAGCTGTTTTTT
CDR3 protein: CASSSRVTTGELFF
clone size: few
J gene: TRBJ2-2
D gene: NA
V gene: TRBV28

CDR3 DNA: TGCAGCGTTGGATGGAGCAATCAGCCCCAGCATTTT
CDR3 protein: CSVGWSNQPQHF
clone size: NA
J gene: TRBJ1-5
D gene: NA
V gene: TRBV29-1

CDR3 DNA: TGCAGCGTTGAATCGACAGAGGTTTACAATGAGCAGTTCTTC
CDR3 protein: CSVESTEVYNEQFF
clone size: few
J gene: TRBJ2-1
D gene: NA
V gene: TRBV29-1

CDR3 DNA: TGCGCCAGCAGCCGAGGGAGCGCCATTTCCCCAGATACGCAGTATTTT
CDR3 protein: CASSRGSAISPDTQYF
clone size: NA
J gene: TRBJ2-3
D gene: NA
V gene: TRBV4-1

CDR3 DNA: TGTGCCTGGAGTATCAGGGCTGGGGCCAACGTCCTGACTTTC
CDR3 protein: CAWSIRAGANVLTF
clone size: NA
J gene: TRBJ2-6
D gene: NA
V gene: TRBV30

CDR3 DNA: TGCGCCAGCAAATATGAAGAGACCCAGTACTTC
CDR3 protein: CASKYEETQYF
clone size: few
J gene: TRBJ2-5
D gene: NA
V gene: TRBV5-1

CDR3 DNA: TGTGCCTACCAAACAGGGGGCGGGCAGCCCCAGCATTTT
CDR3 protein: CAYQTGGGQPQHF
clone size: NA
J gene: TRBJ1-5
D gene: TRBD1
V gene: TRBV30

CDR3 DNA: TGTGCCAGCAGCCAAACAGGGGGCGTCAAGAATGAGCAGTTCTTC
CDR3 protein: CASSQTGGVKNEQFF
clone size: NA
J gene: TRBJ2-1
D gene: TRBD1
V gene: TRBV6-5

CDR3 DNA: TGCGCCAGCAGCCAACCTGCGGGCTACGAGCAGTACTTC
CDR3 protein: CASSQPAGYEQYF
clone size: NA
J gene: TRBJ2-7
D gene: NA
V gene: TRBV4-1

CDR3 DNA: TGCAGCGTTGGCAGGGAAGGAGATACGCAGTATTTT
CDR3 protein: CSVGREGDTQYF
clone size: few
J gene: TRBJ2-3
D gene: NA
V gene: TRBV29-1

CDR3 DNA: TGTGCCAGCAGCTTCGGTCTAGCGGGGGCAGATACGCAGTATTTT
CDR3 protein: CASSFGLAGADTQYF
clone size: few
J gene: TRBJ2-3
D gene: TRBD2
V gene: TRBV7-9

CDR3 DNA: TGCGCCAGCAGCTTGGCTCAGCCCCAGCATTTT
CDR3 protein: CASSLAQPQHF
clone size: once
J gene: TRBJ1-5
D gene: NA
V gene: TRBV5-1

CDR3 DNA: TGTGCCACCAGCCCGAGACTAGCCTCCGCCGGGGAGCTGTTTTTT
CDR3 protein: CATSPRLASAGELFF
clone size: NA
J gene: TRBJ2-2
D gene: TRBD2
V gene: TRBV15

CDR3 DNA: TGTGCCAGCTCACCACCGGGCGCCAACCAAGAGACCCAGTACTTC
CDR3 protein: CASSPPGANQETQYF
clone size: few
J gene: TRBJ2-5
D gene: NA
V gene: TRBV18

CDR3 DNA: TGTGCCAGCAGTGACCAGGGAGGCAATCAGCCCCAGCATTTT
CDR3 protein: CASSDQGGNQPQHF
clone size: NA
J gene: TRBJ1-5
D gene: NA
V gene: TRBV2

CDR3 DNA: TGTGCCTGGACCCCGGGGAATCTGAACTATGGCTACACCTTC
CDR3 protein: CAWTPGNLNYGYTF
clone size: NA
J gene: TRBJ1-2
D gene: NA
V gene: TRBV30

CDR3 DNA: TGTGCCAGCAGCCCTCCCCAGTTGGGCTATGGCTACACCTTC
CDR3 protein: CASSPPQLGYGYTF
clone size: few
J gene: TRBJ1-2
D gene: NA
V gene: TRBV25-1

CDR3 DNA: TGTGCCTGCACCCTCGGGGTGAACACTGAAGCTTTCTTT
CDR3 protein: CACTLGVNTEAFF
clone size: NA
J gene: TRBJ1-1
D gene: NA
V gene: TRBV30

CDR3 DNA: TGTGCCAGCTCACCACAGGGGATCTGGGAGACCCAGTACTTC
CDR3 protein: CASSPQGIWETQYF
clone size: NA
J gene: TRBJ2-5
D gene: NA
V gene: TRBV18

CDR3 DNA: TGTGCCAGTACTCAAAGACCAGGCATTCAGTACTTC
CDR3 protein: CASTQRPGIQYF
clone size: NA
J gene: TRBJ2-4
D gene: NA
V gene: TRBV19

CDR3 DNA: TGTGCCTGGAGTGTTGGCGGGACGGCCTCACCCACAGATACGCAGTATTTT
CDR3 protein: CAWSVGGTASPTDTQYF
clone size: NA
J gene: TRBJ2-3
D gene: NA
V gene: TRBV30

CDR3 DNA: TGTGCCAGCAGCTTAGGAGGGGTAGGTCACACTGAAGCTTTCTTT
CDR3 protein: CASSLGGVGHTEAFF
clone size: NA
J gene: TRBJ1-1
D gene: NA
V gene: TRBV7-6

CDR3 DNA: TGTGCCAGCAGTTCTCTTTCGGATACGCAGTATTTT
CDR3 protein: CASSSLSDTQYF
clone size: NA
J gene: TRBJ2-3
D gene: NA
V gene: TRBV27

CDR3 DNA: TGCGCCAGCAGTCAGTTGGACAGGGGGAGACTCTACGAGCAGTACTTC
CDR3 protein: CASSQLDRGRLYEQYF
clone size: NA
J gene: TRBJ2-7
D gene: TRBD1
V gene: TRBV23-1

CDR3 DNA: TGTGCCAGCACGCCAAATAGGGGAGAGACCCAGTACTTC
CDR3 protein: CASTPNRGETQYF
clone size: NA
J gene: TRBJ2-5
D gene: NA
V gene: TRBV19

CDR3 DNA: TGTGCCAGCAGTTACGCAGGGCTTGAGACTGAAGCTTTCTTT
CDR3 protein: CASSYAGLETEAFF
clone size: NA
J gene: TRBJ1-1
D gene: NA
V gene: TRBV6-6

CDR3 DNA: TGTGCCAGCAGCTACCCCGGGACAGGGTATATGAACACTGAAGCTTTCTTT
CDR3 protein: CASSYPGTGYMNTEAFF
clone size: few
J gene: TRBJ1-1
D gene: TRBD1
V gene: TRBV28

CDR3 DNA: TGTGCCATCGCACGGGGACAGGGCTCCTACGAGCAGTACTTC
CDR3 protein: CAIARGQGSYEQYF
clone size: NA
J gene: TRBJ2-7
D gene: TRBD1
V gene: TRBV2

CDR3 DNA: TGCGCCAGCATTCGGGAGGGCCAATATGAGCAGTTCTTC
CDR3 protein: CASIREGQYEQFF
clone size: NA
J gene: TRBJ2-1
D gene: TRBD2
V gene: TRBV5-1

CDR3 DNA: TGTGCCAGCTCAGGCTGGACAGGGTACTCTGGGGCCAACGTCCTGACTTTC
CDR3 protein: CASSGWTGYSGANVLTF
clone size: NA
J gene: TRBJ2-6
D gene: TRBD1
V gene: TRBV18

CDR3 DNA: TGTGCCAGCAGCGGTCTGGGCACTGAAGCTTTCTTT
CDR3 protein: CASSGLGTEAFF
clone size: NA
J gene: TRBJ1-1
D gene: NA
V gene: TRBV7-9

CDR3 DNA: TGCGCCAGCAGCTTGGCGGGACAGAACAATGAGCAGTTCTTC
CDR3 protein: CASSLAGQNNEQFF
clone size: NA
J gene: TRBJ2-1
D gene: TRBD1
V gene: TRBV5-1

CDR3 DNA: TGTGCCAGACAGACAGGGGTGAACACTGAAGCTTTCTTT
CDR3 protein: CARQTGVNTEAFF
clone size: few
J gene: TRBJ1-1
D gene: TRBD1
V gene: TRBV2

CDR3 DNA: TGTGCCTGGAGGATGGGAGGGGGGAACGAGCAGTACTTC
CDR3 protein: CAWRMGGGNEQYF
clone size: few
J gene: TRBJ2-7
D gene: NA
V gene: TRBV30

CDR3 DNA: TGCAGCGTTACGTTCTCCTACGAGCAGTACTTC
CDR3 protein: CSVTFSYEQYF
clone size: NA
J gene: TRBJ2-7
D gene: NA
V gene: TRBV29-1

CDR3 DNA: TGTGCCTGGAGTCCACAGGGGGCGGACAGCTACACCTTC
CDR3 protein: CAWSPQGADSYTF
clone size: NA
J gene: TRBJ1-2
D gene: TRBD1
V gene: TRBV30

CDR3 DNA: TGCAGCGTTGAAGACGGTCAGATGTTAACCTATGGCTACACCTTC
CDR3 protein: CSVEDGQMLTYGYTF
clone size: NA
J gene: TRBJ1-2
D gene: NA
V gene: TRBV29-1

CDR3 DNA: TGTGCCAGCAGCCAAGACCGGACAGCCCCTGGCACAGATACGCAGTATTTT
CDR3 protein: CASSQDRTAPGTDTQYF
clone size: few
J gene: TRBJ2-3
D gene: NA
V gene: TRBV14

CDR3 DNA: TGCAGCGCCGCGGGGACAGCAGGCTACACCTTC
CDR3 protein: CSAAGTAGYTF
clone size: NA
J gene: TRBJ1-2
D gene: TRBD1
V gene: TRBV29-1

CDR3 DNA: TGTGCCAGCTCACCACCGATCGGGGTAAGCTCCTACGAGCAGTACTTC
CDR3 protein: CASSPPIGVSSYEQYF
clone size: NA
J gene: TRBJ2-7
D gene: NA
V gene: TRBV18

CDR3 DNA: TGTGCCAGCAGCGGGACAGGGGGCAGGAACACTGAAGCTTTCTTT
CDR3 protein: CASSGTGGRNTEAFF
clone size: few
J gene: TRBJ1-1
D gene: TRBD1
V gene: TRBV4-2

CDR3 DNA: TGTGCCTGGAGTGTACAGAGCAATGAAAAACTGTTTTTT
CDR3 protein: CAWSVQSNEKLFF
clone size: NA
J gene: TRBJ1-4
D gene: NA
V gene: TRBV30

CDR3 DNA: TGCGCCAGCAGCGGGGACGATGGCTACACCTTC
CDR3 protein: CASSGDDGYTF
clone size: NA
J gene: TRBJ1-2
D gene: NA
V gene: TRBV5-1

CDR3 DNA: TGTGCCAGCAGCTTTTTAAGGGGCCCAGATACGCAGTATTTT
CDR3 protein: CASSFLRGPDTQYF
clone size: NA
J gene: TRBJ2-3
D gene: NA
V gene: TRBV11-2

CDR3 DNA: TGCGCCAGCAGCTTCGGGACAGCAGATACGCAGTATTTT
CDR3 protein: CASSFGTADTQYF
clone size: NA
J gene: TRBJ2-3
D gene: TRBD1
V gene: TRBV5-1

CDR3 DNA: TGTGCCACCAGCAGCTATTCGACAGGGGACTACGAGCAGTACTTC
CDR3 protein: CATSSYSTGDYEQYF
clone size: few
J gene: TRBJ2-7
D gene: TRBD1
V gene: TRBV15

CDR3 DNA: TGTGCCAGCAGTTACGGACAGAACACTGAAGCTTTCTTT
CDR3 protein: CASSYGQNTEAFF
clone size: NA
J gene: TRBJ1-1
D gene: NA
V gene: TRBV6-5

CDR3 DNA: TGTGCCTGGACCTCCCGGGGAGCGGGCGACGAGCAGTACTTC
CDR3 protein: CAWTSRGAGDEQYF
clone size: NA
J gene: TRBJ2-7
D gene: NA
V gene: TRBV30